The 15 T cell receptor beta chains below were found in one sample sequenced in a study of vaccination effects on CD4 cells after COVID-19. Before sequencing, viral peptide pools were used by the ViraFEST assay to expand antigen-specific CD4+ T cells. After more than 8 days in culture, the CD4+ T cells were isolated. Confirmation by PCR established that the person had SARS-CoV-2 infection between March and December 2020. These TCRs' antigens remain unknown. Clones were sequenced by immunoSEQ multiplex PCR, and TCRdb holds only the in-frame ones, with some missing. Of some 24,000 clones in the sample, 76% were seen once. Sequenced material: CD4+ T cells from PBMCs cultured with SARS-CoV-2 spike peptides, taken before COVID-19 vaccination. The receptors derive from a human donor who had a prior SARS-CoV-2 infection.

This clone was found many times. CDR3 amino acids: CASSQDYARATNEKLFF. In nucleotides, the CDR3 is TGTGCCAGCAGCCAAGATTACGCCAGGGCAACTAATGAAAAACTGTTTTTT. The chain couples TRBV3-1 (or the pseudogene TRBV3-2) to TRBJ1-4, with TRBD1 as a possible D gene (5 bases). CDR3 length equals 17 residues. The germline CDR1 and CDR2 sequences are LGHDT and YNNKEL (reference sequence). The V end lost 0 bases, the J end lost 0 bases, and 11 bases lay between the germline ends.

This rearrangement joins TRBV7-8 to TRBJ1-6, with a weak D call TRBD1 (6 bases). In germline, CDR1 is SGHVS, CDR2 FQNEAQ. The CDR3 has 16 residues. Trimming took 4 bases from V and 4 from J, leaving 14 bases between them. Written as DNA, the CDR3 is TGTGCCAGCAGCTCACCAGGGGTGCCTTATAATTCACCCCTCCACTTT. It is translated as CASSSPGVPYNSPLHF.

V and J are TRBV19 and TRBJ2-3; weak D call: TRBD1 (6 bases). The CDR3 covers 15 residues. V dropped 3 bases and J dropped 5 bases, with 15 bases sitting between them. Germline assignment: CDR1 LNHDA and CDR2 SQIVND (reference sequence). In DNA, the CDR3 is TGTGCCAGTAGTATGCGGCGGGTAGGGGGAGATACGCAGTATTTT. Translated, it gives CASSMRRVGGDTQYF.

The V and J genes are TRBV11-3 and TRBJ2-7; 8 nucleotides align to TRBD1. The CDR3 has 14 amino acids. Losses at the gene ends were 5 bases for V and 6 bases for J; bases not matched to a gene: 9. Per the germline V gene, CDR1 is SGHNT and CDR2 is YENEEA. CDR3 DNA: TGTGCCAGCAGCCCGGACAGGGTCCGCCCCGAGCAGTACTTC. Its translation: CASSPDRVRPEQYF.

The chain joins TRBV9 to TRBJ2-3; D gene ambiguous. Germline CDR1 and CDR2: SGDLS and YYNGEE. Trimming pared 3 bases from V and 6 bases from J, leaving 14 bases between. The CDR3 is made up of 14 amino acids. The chain's CDR3 is CASSGPPGVDTQYF. CDR3 nucleotide sequence: TGTGCCAGCAGCGGACCCCCCGGCGTCGATACGCAGTATTTT.

The rearrangement joins TRBV4-2 to TRBJ2-7, with D tentatively TRBD2 (6 bases). This CDR3 is built from 13 residues. V lost 6 bases and J 7 bases, leaving 16 bases between the germline ends. The V gene's germline CDR1 is LGHNA and CDR2 YNFKEQ. The CDR3 region is CASSGGPSGEQYF. CDR3 DNA sequence: TGTGCCAGCAGTGGGGGACCAAGCGGGGAGCAGTACTTC.

The chain couples TRBV7-8 to TRBJ2-1; D tentatively fits TRBD1 or TRBD2 (7 bases each). V was clipped by 5 bases and J by 2 bases, with 19 bases between them. The CDR3 runs 17 residues. Per germline, CDR1 SGHVS and CDR2 FQNEAQ. The CDR3 DNA sequence: TGTGCCAGCAGCCGTCGTCTCAGGGGGGGAGCCTACAATGAGCAGTTCTTC. This sequence encodes CASSRRLRGGAYNEQFF.

A few counts support this clone. The gene calls are TRBV10-3 and TRBJ2-5; D ambiguous. Per germline, CDR1 ENHRY and CDR2 SYGVKD. V gave up 4 bases and J gave up 2 bases, with 8 bases separating them. This CDR3 is built from 13 residues. The CDR3 loop reads CAISGTQQETQYF. CDR3 coding DNA: TGTGCCATCAGTGGGACGCAGCAAGAGACCCAGTACTTC.

This chain links TRBV7-2 with TRBJ2-3, with TRBD2 matching 8 bases. With V trimmed by 4 bases and J by 8 bases, 8 bases remained unmatched. Germline V gene lookup returns CDR1 SGHTA and CDR2 FQGNSA. This CDR3 is built from 14 residues. In DNA, the CDR3 is TGTGCCAGCAGCTGGGGCCTGGGACTAGTTACGCAGTATTTT. It translates to CASSWGLGLVTQYF.

This sequence joins TRBV12-3 or TRBV12-4 and TRBJ2-1; D call uncertain. Trimming pared 3 bases from V and 6 bases from J, leaving 3 bases between. The CDR3 has 11 residues. The CDR3 here is CASSFFNEQFF. CDR3 nucleotides: TGTGCCAGCAGTTTTTTCAATGAGCAGTTCTTC.

This chain connects TRBV27 to TRBJ2-1; a possible D gene is TRBD1 (6 bases). Trimming took 7 bases from V and 4 from J, leaving 17 bases between them. Germline-derived CDR1 and CDR2 are MNHEY and SMNVEV (reference sequence). This CDR3 spans 15 amino acids. Here the CDR3 reads CASNRGRGLYNEQFF. DNA for the CDR3: TGTGCCAGCAATCGTGGCAGGGGCCTATACAATGAGCAGTTCTTC.

This chain connects TRBV7-9 to TRBJ2-3; no firm D call. The CDR3 consists of 14 residues. Germline CDR1 is SEHNR and CDR2 is FQNEAQ (reference sequence). V was cut by 2 bases and J by 0 bases, with 6 bases left in between. This chain's CDR3 is CASSLFSSTDTQYF. The CDR3 DNA is TGTGCCAGCAGCTTATTTTCCAGCACAGATACGCAGTATTTT.

This clone is medium-sized. The V and J genes are TRBV19 and TRBJ1-1; D call uncertain. The germline V gene encodes CDR1 LNHDA and CDR2 SQIVND (reference sequence). Between the trimmed V and J ends, which lost 4 bases and 2 bases, there was a span of 14 bases. The CDR3 extends over 15 amino acids. As DNA, the CDR3 is TGTGCCAGTAGTACTAGAGCTCGGGGAAACACTGAAGCTTTCTTT. This gives the protein CASSTRARGNTEAFF.

For the CDR3, the DNA is TGTGCCAGCAGTTTATGGACACAGGGTTATTATAATTCACCCCTCCACTTT. It yields the protein CASSLWTQGYYNSPLHF. The gene calls are TRBV27 and TRBJ1-6; a possible D gene is TRBD1 (6 bases). V dropped 1 base and J dropped 4 bases, with 14 bases sitting between them. The CDR3 sequence is 17 residues long. The germline gives CDR1 MNHEY, CDR2 SMNVEV (reference sequence).

The chain couples TRBV3-1 (or the pseudogene TRBV3-2) to TRBJ2-1, with 7 bases matching TRBD2. The CDR3 consists of 13 residues. The germline V gene encodes CDR1 LGHDT and CDR2 YNNKEL (reference sequence). Unmatched junction bases numbered 3, after V lost 4 bases and J lost 6 bases. The CDR3 DNA follows: TGTGCCAGCAGCCCGCGGGGGTCCAATGAGCAGTTCTTC. It encodes CASSPRGSNEQFF.